The 17 T cell receptor beta chains in this list originate from one sample, sequenced in a study of T cells in Graves' hyperthyroidism and ophthalmopathy. Template material for amplifying TCR beta CDR3 regions consisted of RNA transcripts. In the first-round RT-PCR of the TCR CDR3, the HTBI primer set was used. TCRdb ran MiXCR on the multiplex PCR reads and lists one entry per CDR3 protein. The table lists around 580,000 distinct CDR3 sequences, around 17% of them singletons. Sequenced material: blood. The receptors were gathered from a woman between 18 and 29 years old with Graves' hyperthyroidism.

This clonotype was observed at least ten times. This sequence joins TRBV20-1 and TRBJ1-6, with D unclear. Per germline, CDR1 DFQATT and CDR2 SNEGSKA (reference sequence). V lost 3 bases and J 9 bases, leaving 12 bases between the germline ends. This CDR3 has 13 residues. The CDR3 DNA reads TGCAGTGCTAGCTCGGGAGGATTTTCACCCCTCCACTTT. Its protein is CSASSGGFSPLHF.

The table lists this clonotype with many counts. The chain combines TRBV5-1 with TRBJ2-1; D may correspond to TRBD1 or TRBD2 (5 bases each). The V and J ends lost 4 bases and 4 bases respectively, with 12 bases between them. Germline loops: CDR1 SGHRS, CDR2 YFSETQ. The CDR3 totals 14 residues. The CDR3 is CASSLNGAYNEQFF. CDR3 in DNA: TGCGCCAGCAGCCTAAACGGGGCTTACAATGAGCAGTTCTTC.

The table lists this clonotype with many counts. Here the CDR3 reads CASRRSPAYEQYF. The CDR3 DNA sequence: TGTGCCAGCAGAAGGAGTCCAGCCTACGAGCAGTACTTC. This rearrangement joins TRBV2 to TRBJ2-7; no firm D call. Trimming removed 6 bases from V and 2 bases from J, with 11 bases in between. The CDR3 is 13 amino acids. In germline, CDR1 is SNHLY, CDR2 FYNNEI.

This clonotype appeared a few times. The chain employs TRBV11-2 and TRBJ2-7; tentative D call: TRBD2 (6 bases). The V end was cut by 4 bases, the J end by 2 bases, with 12 bases between. Germline CDR1 SGHAT, CDR2 FQNNGV. The CDR3 has 14 amino acids. This CDR3 reads CASSSGGFPYEQYF. CDR3 coding DNA: TGTGCCAGCAGCTCAGGAGGGTTTCCCTACGAGCAGTACTTC.

This clonotype was seen many times. J is TRBJ1-6 and V is TRBV30; 7 nucleotides align to TRBD1. The CDR3 length is 14 residues. Germline lookup yields CDR1 GTSNPN and CDR2 SVGIG (reference sequence). V shed 1 base, J shed 4 bases, and the junction held 1 base outside the gene matches. The CDR3 loop is CAWSGDRYNSPLHF. For the CDR3, the DNA is TGTGCCTGGAGTGGGGACAGATATAATTCACCCCTCCACTTT.

This rearrangement joins TRBV10-3 to TRBJ2-4; D is unclear. Germline V gene sequence: CDR1 ENHRY, CDR2 SYGVKD. The germline V and J ends were trimmed by 3 bases and 2 bases, with 8 bases remaining between them. The CDR3 is 14 amino acids. CDR3 in amino acids: CAISDWSTKNIQYF. The DNA of the CDR3 is TGTGCCATCAGTGACTGGAGTACCAAAAACATTCAGTACTTC.

This clonotype was recorded many times. The chain combines TRBV28 with TRBJ1-4; TRBD1 matches 7 bases. Germline-derived CDR1 and CDR2 are MDHEN and SYDVKM. Losses at the gene ends were 5 bases for V and 5 bases for J; bases not matched to a gene: 8. The CDR3 is made up of 15 amino acids. CDR3 sequence (DNA): TGTGCCAGCAGTCGCACCGGGACAGCGAATGAAAAACTGTTTTTT. Translation gives CASSRTGTANEKLFF.

For this clonotype: A single base separates this from a much larger clone, so it may be a read error. The rearrangement links TRBV28 to TRBJ2-1; 7 bases agree with TRBD1. Germline loops: CDR1 MDHEN, CDR2 SYDVKM. This CDR3 is built from 16 residues. CDR3 sequence reads: CASSSPGDSYYNGQFF. The CDR3 bases are TGTGCCAGCAGTTCCCCAGGGGACAGCTACTACAATGGGCAGTTCTTC.

This clonotype was observed many times. The gene calls are TRBV12-3 or TRBV12-4 and TRBJ1-1; D perhaps matches TRBD1 (6 bases). The CDR3 is made up of 21 amino acids. Trimming removed 0 bases from V and 1 base from J, with 27 bases in between. The CDR3 protein is CASSLAHLAYRDNIRNTEAFF. The CDR3 nucleotides are TGTGCCAGCAGTTTAGCGCACCTAGCATACCGGGACAACATAAGGAACACTGAAGCTTTCTTT.

This clonotype was seen repeatedly, ten times or more. The chain uses TRBV12-3 or TRBV12-4 and TRBJ1-1; D ambiguous. There are 12 residues in the CDR3. Trimming shortened V by 3 bases and J by 0 bases, and 2 bases separated the two germline ends. The CDR3 bases are TGTGCCAGCAGTTTTGTGAACACTGAAGCTTTCTTT. It yields the protein CASSFVNTEAFF.

At least ten counts were recorded for this clonotype. This chain links TRBV10-1 with TRBJ2-1; no reliable D call. Germline V gives CDR1 WNHNN, CDR2 SYGVQD (reference sequence). Between the trimmed V and J ends, which lost 0 bases and 9 bases, there was a span of 12 bases. The CDR3 covers 14 residues. The CDR3 spells CASSESKGEREQFF. CDR3 sequence (DNA): TGCGCCAGCAGTGAGTCGAAGGGTGAACGTGAGCAGTTCTTC.

This clonotype was observed at least ten times. This chain connects TRBV7-2 to TRBJ1-4; D gene uncertain. Germline-derived CDR1 and CDR2 are SGHTA and FQGNSA. The CDR3 extends over 16 amino acids. V was shortened by 0 bases and J by 0 bases, with 8 bases between the two germline ends. This CDR3 reads CASSLALSATNEKLFF. CDR3 DNA: TGTGCCAGCAGCTTAGCCCTCTCAGCAACTAATGAAAAACTGTTTTTT.

V and J are TRBV4-3 and TRBJ2-6; 8 nucleotides agree with TRBD2. Germline V lookup: CDR1 LGHNA, CDR2 YSLEER. The CDR3 contains 19 residues. The V gene end was trimmed by 1 base and the J gene end by 0 bases; junction bases not matched to a gene: 8. The CDR3 loop reads CASSQGDGRGGSGANVLTF. CDR3 sequence (DNA): TGCGCCAGCAGCCAAGGTGACGGGAGGGGGGGCTCTGGGGCCAACGTCCTGACTTTC.

On this clonotype itself: A much larger clone is a single base away; this may be a read error. The rearrangement uses TRBV9 and TRBJ2-1, with no clear D. Trimming removed 0 bases at V and 0 bases at J, with 7 bases between. The CDR3 extends over 15 amino acids. Germline CDR1 SGDLS, CDR2 YYNGEE. CDR3 sequence (DNA): TGTGCCAGCAGCGTAGATCAGAGCTCCTACAATGAGCAGTTCTTC. It is translated as CASSVDQSSYNEQFF.

This clonotype was observed a handful of times. The rearrangement links TRBV6-1 to TRBJ1-3; D gene ambiguous. V was cut by 6 bases and J by 10 bases, with 16 bases left in between. CDR1 is MNHNS, CDR2 SASEGT, per germline. This CDR3 has 13 residues. CDR3 loop: CASSHAPLYTIYF. In DNA form, the CDR3 reads TGTGCCAGCAGCCACGCCCCTCTTTATACCATATATTTT.

This clonotype was seen a few times. This chain uses TRBV6-2 or TRBV6-3 with TRBJ2-3, with TRBD2 identical over 12 bases. The V gene end was trimmed by 9 bases and the J gene end by 1 base; junction bases not matched to a gene: 11. The CDR3 is 17 amino acids. CDR1 and CDR2 (germline): MNHEY, SVGEGT. Here the CDR3 DNA reads TGTGCCAGTATGCTAGCGGGGGGGCATTTTGGCACAGATACGCAGTATTTT. Amino acid sequence: CASMLAGGHFGTDTQYF.

CDR3: CASSLEASRDEQFF. DNA for the CDR3: TGTGCCAGCAGCTTAGAAGCCTCTCGGGATGAGCAGTTCTTC. This chain joins TRBV11-2 and TRBJ2-1; D unresolved. The V gene's germline CDR1 is SGHAT and CDR2 FQNNGV. There are 14 residues in the CDR3. Trimming left V 0 bases short and J 8 bases short, with 11 bases between.